The sequence of this T cell receptor (beta chain) was determined in a study of early T cells in non-severe SARS-CoV-2 infection. Each CDR3 protein gets one entry after TCRdb re-called the 5' RACE reads with MiXCR. The sample consists of 100,000 to 150,000 distinct CDR3 sequences, 14% to 15% of them appearing once. V trimming: 7 bases; J trimming: 3 bases; junction bases outside the gene matches: 13. CDR3 length: 16 amino acids. The germline V gene has CDR1 SNHLY and CDR2 FYNNEI. The sample comprised whole blood. The receptor's source is an adult who was a healthcare worker with PCR-confirmed SARS-CoV-2 infection or an uninfected control (not recorded which). This chain links TRBV2 with TRBJ2-5; 8 positions match TRBD1. The CDR3: CASKEWTGSIKETQYF. In nucleotides, the CDR3 is TGTGCCAGCAAAGAATGGACAGGGTCTATTAAAGAGACCCAGTACTTC.